The present TCR beta chain was sequenced within a study of cytomegalovirus exposure and HLA in healthy donors. The overall study: In an early release, HLA-typed donors contributed tens of millions of unique TCR sequences. Study results and caveats: Later analysis indicated greater clonal expansion among HLA-associated TCR beta chains than among equally common other chains. DRB1 had the most TCR associations and HLA-C the fewest, a later analysis found, with rates varying by HLA locus. Earlier analysis found most TCR beta V segments productive about 87% or about 30% of the time.

Both 60 Vbeta primers and 13 Jbeta primers went into the PCR. TCRdb keeps only in-frame clones here, not all; method: immunoSEQ multiplex PCR. Here the sample spans about 110,000 clones, around 63% being singletons. The table lists this clone with a count of one. Its specificity is not known. With 4 bases clipped from V and 5 bases from J, the junction kept 14 bases outside the gene matches. CDR3 size: 17 residues. Germline V gene data show CDR1 as MGHRA and CDR2 as YSYEKL. The origin of this receptor is a man aged 30 to 39 in good health and CMV-seronegative. Sequencing was carried out using PBMCs. The chain carries TRBV4-1 and TRBJ2-5; TRBD1 matches at 9 bases. The CDR3: CASSPHLDRGGGETQYF. Written as DNA, the CDR3 is TGCGCCAGCAGCCCTCATCTGGACAGGGGCGGAGGGGAGACCCAGTACTTC.